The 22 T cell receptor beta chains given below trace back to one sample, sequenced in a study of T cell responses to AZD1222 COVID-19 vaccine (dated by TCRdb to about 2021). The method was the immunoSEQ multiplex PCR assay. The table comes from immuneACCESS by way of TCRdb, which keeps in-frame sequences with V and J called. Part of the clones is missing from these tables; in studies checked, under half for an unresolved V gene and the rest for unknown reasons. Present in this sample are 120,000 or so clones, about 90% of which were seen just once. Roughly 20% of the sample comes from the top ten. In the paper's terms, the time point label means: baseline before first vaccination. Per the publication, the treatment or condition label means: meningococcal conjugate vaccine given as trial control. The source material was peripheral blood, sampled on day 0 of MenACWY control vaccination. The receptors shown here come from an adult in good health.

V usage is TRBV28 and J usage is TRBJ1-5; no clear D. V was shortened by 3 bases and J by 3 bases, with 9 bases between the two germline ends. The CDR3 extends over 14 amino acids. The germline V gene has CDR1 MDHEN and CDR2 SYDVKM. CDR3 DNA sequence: TGTGCCAGCAGTTTCGGGCAGTACAATCAGCCCCAGCATTTT. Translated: CASSFGQYNQPQHF. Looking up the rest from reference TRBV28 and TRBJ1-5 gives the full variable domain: DVKVTQSSRYLVKRTGEKVFLECVQDMDHENMFWYRQDPGLGLRLIYFSYDVKMKEKGDIPEGYSVSREKKERFSLILESASTNQTSMYLCASSFGQYNQPQHFGDGTRLSIL.

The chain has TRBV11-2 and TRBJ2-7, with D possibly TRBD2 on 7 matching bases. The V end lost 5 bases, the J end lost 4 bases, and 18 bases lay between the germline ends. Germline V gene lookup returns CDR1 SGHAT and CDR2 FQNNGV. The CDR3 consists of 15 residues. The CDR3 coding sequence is TGTGCCAGCAGCCCCAAGGGGGGGTTGAGGTACGAGCAGTACTTC. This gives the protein CASSPKGGLRYEQYF.

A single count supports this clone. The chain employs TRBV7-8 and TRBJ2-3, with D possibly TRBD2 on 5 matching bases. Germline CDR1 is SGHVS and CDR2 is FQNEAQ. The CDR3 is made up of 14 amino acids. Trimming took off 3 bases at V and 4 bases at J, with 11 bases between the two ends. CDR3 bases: TGTGCCAGCAGCTTGGGAGCAGCCTCAGATACGCAGTATTTT. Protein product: CASSLGAASDTQYF.

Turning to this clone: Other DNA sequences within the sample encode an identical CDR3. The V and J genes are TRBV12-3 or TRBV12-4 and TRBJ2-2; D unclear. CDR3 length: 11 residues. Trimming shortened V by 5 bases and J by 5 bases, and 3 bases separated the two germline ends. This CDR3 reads CASSSTGELFF. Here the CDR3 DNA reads TGTGCCAGCAGTAGTACCGGGGAGCTGTTTTTT.

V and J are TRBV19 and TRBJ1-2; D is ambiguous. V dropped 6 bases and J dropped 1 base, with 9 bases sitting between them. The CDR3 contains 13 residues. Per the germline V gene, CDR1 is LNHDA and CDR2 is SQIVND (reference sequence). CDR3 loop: CASSPDYNYGYTF. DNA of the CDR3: TGTGCCAGTAGCCCTGATTATAACTATGGCTACACCTTC.

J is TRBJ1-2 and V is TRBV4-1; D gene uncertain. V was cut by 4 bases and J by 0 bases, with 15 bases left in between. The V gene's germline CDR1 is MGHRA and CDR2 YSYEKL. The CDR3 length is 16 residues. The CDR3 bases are TGCGCCAGCAGCCCCCGACTCCGGGTTGCTAACTATGGCTACACCTTC. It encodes CASSPRLRVANYGYTF.

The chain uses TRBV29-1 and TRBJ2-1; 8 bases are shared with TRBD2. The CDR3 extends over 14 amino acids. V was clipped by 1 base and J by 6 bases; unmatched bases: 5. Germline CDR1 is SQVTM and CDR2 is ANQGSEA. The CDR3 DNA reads TGCAGCGTTGAAGGAGCGGGAGTTATCAATGAGCAGTTCTTC. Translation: CSVEGAGVINEQFF.

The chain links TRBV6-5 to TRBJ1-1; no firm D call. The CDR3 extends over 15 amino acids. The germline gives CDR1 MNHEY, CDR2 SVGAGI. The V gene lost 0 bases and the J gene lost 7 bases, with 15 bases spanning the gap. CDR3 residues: CASSYSHSPQIEAFF. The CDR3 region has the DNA TGTGCCAGCAGTTACTCTCATAGCCCTCAAATTGAAGCTTTCTTT.

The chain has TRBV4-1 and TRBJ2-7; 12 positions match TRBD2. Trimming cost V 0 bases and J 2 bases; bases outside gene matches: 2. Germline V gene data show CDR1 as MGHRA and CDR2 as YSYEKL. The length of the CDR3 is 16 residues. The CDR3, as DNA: TGCGCCAGCAGCCAAGACCCTAGCGGGAGGGCCTACGAGCAGTACTTC. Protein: CASSQDPSGRAYEQYF.

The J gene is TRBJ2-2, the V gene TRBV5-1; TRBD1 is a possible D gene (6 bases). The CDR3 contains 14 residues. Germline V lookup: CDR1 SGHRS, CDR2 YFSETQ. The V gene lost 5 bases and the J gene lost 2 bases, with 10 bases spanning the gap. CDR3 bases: TGCGCCAGCAGGGGGGCCACTAACACCGGGGAGCTGTTTTTT. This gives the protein CASRGATNTGELFF. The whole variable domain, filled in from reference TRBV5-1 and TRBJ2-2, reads KAGVTQTPRYLIKTRGQQVTLSCSPISGHRSVSWYQQTPGQGLQFLFEYFSETQRNKGNFPGRFSGRQFSNSRSEMNVSTLELGDSALYLCASRGATNTGELFFGEGSRLTVL.

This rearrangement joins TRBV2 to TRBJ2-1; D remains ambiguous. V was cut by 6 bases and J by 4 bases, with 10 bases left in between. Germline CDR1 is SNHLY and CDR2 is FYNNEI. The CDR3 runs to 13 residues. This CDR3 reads CASRPTAYNEQFF. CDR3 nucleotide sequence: TGTGCCAGCAGACCTACTGCATACAATGAGCAGTTCTTC.

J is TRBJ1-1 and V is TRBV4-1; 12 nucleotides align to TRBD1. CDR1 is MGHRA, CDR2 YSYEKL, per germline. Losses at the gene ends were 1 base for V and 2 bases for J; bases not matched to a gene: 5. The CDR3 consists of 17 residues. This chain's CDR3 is CASSQGGQGARNTEAFF. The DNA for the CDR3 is TGCGCCAGCAGCCAAGGGGGACAGGGGGCTAGAAACACTGAAGCTTTCTTT.

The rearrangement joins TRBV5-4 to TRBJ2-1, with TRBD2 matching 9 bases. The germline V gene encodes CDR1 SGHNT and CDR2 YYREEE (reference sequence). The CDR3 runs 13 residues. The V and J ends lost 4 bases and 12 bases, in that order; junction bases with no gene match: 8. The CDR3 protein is CASSASSGNSQFF. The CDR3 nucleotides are TGTGCCAGCAGCGCTTCTAGCGGGAACTCGCAGTTCTTC.

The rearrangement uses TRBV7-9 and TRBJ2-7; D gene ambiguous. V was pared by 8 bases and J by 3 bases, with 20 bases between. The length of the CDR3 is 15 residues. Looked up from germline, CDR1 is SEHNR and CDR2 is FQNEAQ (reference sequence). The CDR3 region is CASSSSLEKGYEQYF. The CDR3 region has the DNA TGTGCCAGCTCAAGCAGCCTAGAGAAGGGCTACGAGCAGTACTTC.

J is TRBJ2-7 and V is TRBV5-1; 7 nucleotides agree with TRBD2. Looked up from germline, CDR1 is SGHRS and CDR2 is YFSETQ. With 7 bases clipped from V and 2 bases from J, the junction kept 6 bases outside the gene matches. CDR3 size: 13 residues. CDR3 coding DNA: TGCGCCAGCGGGAGGGAGGGGACCTACGAGCAGTACTTC. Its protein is CASGREGTYEQYF. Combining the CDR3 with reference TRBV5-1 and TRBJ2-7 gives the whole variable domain KAGVTQTPRYLIKTRGQQVTLSCSPISGHRSVSWYQQTPGQGLQFLFEYFSETQRNKGNFPGRFSGRQFSNSRSEMNVSTLELGDSALYLCASGREGTYEQYFGPGTRLTVT.

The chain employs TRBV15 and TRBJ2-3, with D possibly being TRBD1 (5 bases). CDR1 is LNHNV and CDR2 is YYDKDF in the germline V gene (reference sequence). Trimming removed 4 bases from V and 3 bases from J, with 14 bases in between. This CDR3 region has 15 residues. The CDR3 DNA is TGTGCCACCAGCAAGGCAGGGATAAATACAGATACGCAGTATTTT. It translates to CATSKAGINTDTQYF.

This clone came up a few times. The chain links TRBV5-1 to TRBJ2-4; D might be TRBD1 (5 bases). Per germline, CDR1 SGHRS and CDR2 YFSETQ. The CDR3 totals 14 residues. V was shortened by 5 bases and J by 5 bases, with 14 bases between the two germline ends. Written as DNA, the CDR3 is TGCGCCAGCAGAAGTTCGACAGTCGAAAACATTCAGTACTTC. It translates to CASRSSTVENIQYF.

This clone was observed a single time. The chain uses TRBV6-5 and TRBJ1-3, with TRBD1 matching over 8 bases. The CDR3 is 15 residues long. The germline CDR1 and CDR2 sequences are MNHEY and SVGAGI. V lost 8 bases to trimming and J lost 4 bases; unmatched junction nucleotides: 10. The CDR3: CASFSGQEYGNTIYF. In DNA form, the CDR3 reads TGTGCCAGCTTTTCGGGACAGGAGTACGGAAACACCATATATTTT.

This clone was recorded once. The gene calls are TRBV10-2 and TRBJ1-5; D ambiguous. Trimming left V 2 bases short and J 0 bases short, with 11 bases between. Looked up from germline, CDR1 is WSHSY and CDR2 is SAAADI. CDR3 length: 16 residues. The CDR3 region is CASSEVSLYSNQPQHF. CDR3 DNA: TGCGCCAGCAGTGAGGTATCTCTATATAGCAATCAGCCCCAGCATTTT.

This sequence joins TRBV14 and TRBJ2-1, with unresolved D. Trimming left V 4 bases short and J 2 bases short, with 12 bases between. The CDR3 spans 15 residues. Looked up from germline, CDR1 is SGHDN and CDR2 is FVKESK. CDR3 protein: CASSPRVGPYNEQFF. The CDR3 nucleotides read TGTGCCAGCAGCCCCCGCGTAGGCCCCTACAATGAGCAGTTCTTC.

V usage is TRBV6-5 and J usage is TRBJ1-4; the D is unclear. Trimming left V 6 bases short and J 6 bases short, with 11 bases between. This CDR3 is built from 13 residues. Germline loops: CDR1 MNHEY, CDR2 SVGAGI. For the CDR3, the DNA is TGTGCCAGCAGCCGAGGGATTGATGAAAAACTGTTTTTT. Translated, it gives CASSRGIDEKLFF.

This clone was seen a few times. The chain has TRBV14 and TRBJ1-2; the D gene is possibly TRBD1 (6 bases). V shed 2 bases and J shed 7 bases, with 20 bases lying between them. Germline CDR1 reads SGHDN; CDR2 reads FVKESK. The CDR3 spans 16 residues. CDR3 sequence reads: CASSQQDRRKGLGYTF. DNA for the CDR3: TGTGCCAGCAGCCAACAGGACAGAAGGAAGGGGCTTGGCTACACCTTC. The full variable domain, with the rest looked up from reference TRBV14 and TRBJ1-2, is EAGVTQFPSHSVIEKGQTVTLRCDPISGHDNLYWYRRVMGKEIKFLLHFVKESKQDESGMPNNRFLAERTGGTYSTLKVQPAELEDSGVYFCASSQQDRRKGLGYTFGSGTRLTVV.